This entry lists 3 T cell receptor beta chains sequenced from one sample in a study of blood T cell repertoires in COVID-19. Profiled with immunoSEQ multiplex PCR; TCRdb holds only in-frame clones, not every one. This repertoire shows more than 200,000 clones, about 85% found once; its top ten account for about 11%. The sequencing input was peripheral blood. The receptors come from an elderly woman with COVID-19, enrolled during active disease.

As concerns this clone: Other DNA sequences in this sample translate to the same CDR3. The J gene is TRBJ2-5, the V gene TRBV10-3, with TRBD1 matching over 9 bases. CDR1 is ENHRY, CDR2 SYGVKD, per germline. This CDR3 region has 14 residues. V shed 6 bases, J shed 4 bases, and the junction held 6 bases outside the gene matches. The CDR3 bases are TGTGCCATCAGACCGGGACAGGGCGGAGAGACCCAGTACTTC. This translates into CAIRPGQGGETQYF.

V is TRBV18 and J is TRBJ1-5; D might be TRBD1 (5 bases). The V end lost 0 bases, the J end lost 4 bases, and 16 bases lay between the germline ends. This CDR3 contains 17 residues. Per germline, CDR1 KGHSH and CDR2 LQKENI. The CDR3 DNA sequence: TGTGCCAGCTCACCACCCGGGGGAGGGGCGTCGAATCAGCCCCAGCATTTT. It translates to CASSPPGGGASNQPQHF. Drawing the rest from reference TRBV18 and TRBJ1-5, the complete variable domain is NAGVMQNPRHLVRRRGQEARLRCSPMKGHSHVYWYRQLPEEGLKFMVYLQKENIIDESGMPKERFSAEFPKEGPSILRIQQVVRGDSAAYFCASSPPGGGASNQPQHFGDGTRLSIL.

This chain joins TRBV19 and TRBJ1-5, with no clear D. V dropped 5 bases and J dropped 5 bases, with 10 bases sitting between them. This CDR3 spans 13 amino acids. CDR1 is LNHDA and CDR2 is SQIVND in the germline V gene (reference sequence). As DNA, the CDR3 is TGTGCCAGTAGTCACTTATTCCATCAGCCCCAGCATTTT. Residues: CASSHLFHQPQHF.